The 5 T cell receptor beta chains reported below all come from one sample, sequenced in a study of blood T cell repertoires in COVID-19. The data were produced by immunoSEQ multiplex PCR, yet TCRdb's version contains in-frame clones alone and is incomplete. The sample contains approximately 500,000 clones, approximately 88% of which appear only once. Sequencing used peripheral blood. All receptors derive from a woman aged 45-65 years with COVID-19, enrolled during active disease.

The V and J genes are TRBV19 and TRBJ2-2; D remains unclear. This CDR3 contains 15 residues. Trimming left V 6 bases short and J 3 bases short, with 14 bases between. The germline gives CDR1 LNHDA, CDR2 SQIVND (reference sequence). The CDR3 DNA sequence: TGTGCCAGTAGCCCCCCCGGCGGTCACACCGGGGAGCTGTTTTTT. Protein: CASSPPGGHTGELFF. The full variable domain, rest sourced from reference TRBV19 and TRBJ2-2, is DGGITQSPKYLFRKEGQNVTLSCEQNLNHDAMYWYRQDPGQGLRLIYYSQIVNDFQKGDIAEGYSVSREKKESFPLTVTSAQKNPTAFYLCASSPPGGHTGELFFGEGSRLTVL.

The chain is built from TRBV4-1 and TRBJ2-3, with 9 bases matching TRBD1. Germline V gene lookup returns CDR1 MGHRA and CDR2 YSYEKL. The CDR3 runs 16 residues. Losses at the gene ends were 0 bases for V and 2 bases for J; bases not matched to a gene: 3. Here the CDR3 reads CASSQDRDRATDTQYF. The CDR3 DNA reads as TGCGCCAGCAGCCAAGATCGGGACAGGGCCACAGATACGCAGTATTTT.

The chain uses TRBV13 and TRBJ2-7; 14 nucleotides match TRBD2. The CDR3 is 17 amino acids. CDR1 and CDR2 from the germline V gene are PRHDT and FYEKMQ (reference sequence). With V trimmed by 6 bases and J by 9 bases, 16 bases remained unmatched. CDR3 nucleotides: TGTGCCAGCAGTTCCGAGTCGACTAGCGGGGGGGTCTCAGTGCAGTACTTC. Translating gives CASSSESTSGGVSVQYF.

This CDR3 reads CASGFEANTEAFF. CDR3 sequence (DNA): TGTGCTAGTGGTTTTGAGGCGAACACTGAAGCTTTCTTT. The chain carries TRBV12-5 and TRBJ1-1; unclear D gene. The CDR3 extends over 13 amino acids. The germline gives CDR1 LGHNT, CDR2 FRNRAP. Trimming pared 3 bases from V and 1 base from J, leaving 6 bases between.

This chain links TRBV27 with TRBJ1-5, with a weak D call TRBD1 (5 bases). The CDR3 spans 15 residues. V lost 5 bases and J 1 base, leaving 12 bases between the germline ends. Germline V gene sequence: CDR1 MNHEY, CDR2 SMNVEV (reference sequence). The DNA for the CDR3 is TGTGCCAGCAGTAACCACGGGGGGAGCAATCAGCCCCAGCATTTT. Residues: CASSNHGGSNQPQHF.